The TCR beta chain under discussion was sequenced for a study of blood T cell repertoires in COVID-19 (dated by TCRdb to about 2020). Turning to the overall study: The collaborator samples originated in the United States, Italy and Spain and spanned the acute and convalescent phases of COVID-19. Samples were obtained from the ongoing ImmuneRACE study (first 160 participants) and from 1,254 subjects provided by 6 global collaborators. The dataset comprised deeply sampled blood TCRbeta repertoires from subjects exposed to, actively infected with, or recovered from COVID-19. A de-identified subject ID, COVID-19 status, age in years and sex were almost always included in the sample metadata. The repertoires were released in a freely available public database meant as a resource for research on the immune response to SARS-CoV-2. Where available, HLA class I and class II types were obtained from metadata supplied by the sample provider rather than from assay-based typing. The material from the prospective study consisted of cDNA or gDNA derived from T cells, B-cell-depleted T cells, or PBMCs.

The study at large found these results: The amount of clinical and demographic metadata varied by source and participant and was provided uncurated.

Collaborating institutions collected whole blood in K2EDTA tubes following their own protocols. Collaborator samples were shipped for TCRbeta analysis as frozen whole blood, isolated PBMCs, or DNA extracted from either sample type. The immunoSEQ Assay, a bias-controlled multiplex PCR, was used to amplify TCRbeta CDR3 regions from genomic DNA. The authors processed their data as follows. The number of nucleated cells in each sample was estimated by amplification of reference gene primers within the assay. To quantify the absolute abundance of each unique TCRbeta CDR3 rearrangement, sequence reads were collapsed and filtered. For each sample, productive Simpson clonality was calculated as the square root of Simpson's diversity index over productive rearrangements. What TCRdb holds here is the immuneACCESS table cut down to in-frame rearrangements. Part of the clones is not present; checked against another copy, under half of the missing clones reflect an unresolved V gene, and the others are unexplained. V and J calls and clone size are as listed in that table; D and trimming were resolved from the DNA. Across this sample there are roughly 140,000 clones, with about 80% seen only once. The ten largest clonotypes hold roughly 0.56% of the sample.

Note on this clone: Its antigen remains undetermined. There are no base qualities to consult, and no much larger clone falls within one base.

V gives up 5 bases and J gives up 12 bases, and the segment between their germline ends measures 15 bases. The CDR3 measures 11 amino acids from cysteine to phenylalanine. Of all the DNA, just the CDR3 is kept, 33 bases in frame from base 1. CDR1 is given as DFQATT and CDR2 as SNEGSKA, both from the germline V gene (reference sequence). The chain uses TRBV20-1 and TRBJ2-3; the D gene cannot be resolved reliably. This sequence originates from a man in his 60s with acute or convalescent COVID-19. The sequenced sample consisted of peripheral blood. The CDR3 region: CSAERPPSQYF. In nucleotide form, the sequence is TGCAGTGCTGAACGACCTCCTAGTCAGTATTTT.